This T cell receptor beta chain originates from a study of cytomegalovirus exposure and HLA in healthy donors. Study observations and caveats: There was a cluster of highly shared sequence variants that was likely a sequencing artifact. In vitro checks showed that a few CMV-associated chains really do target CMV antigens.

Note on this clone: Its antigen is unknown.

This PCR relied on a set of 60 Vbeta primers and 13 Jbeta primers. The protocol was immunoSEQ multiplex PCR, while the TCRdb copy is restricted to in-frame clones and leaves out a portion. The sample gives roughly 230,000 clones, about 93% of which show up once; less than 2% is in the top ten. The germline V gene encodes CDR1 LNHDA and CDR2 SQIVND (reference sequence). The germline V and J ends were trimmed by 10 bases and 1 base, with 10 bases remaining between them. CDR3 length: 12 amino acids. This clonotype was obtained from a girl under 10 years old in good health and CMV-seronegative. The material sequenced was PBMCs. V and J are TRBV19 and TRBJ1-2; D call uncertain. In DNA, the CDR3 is TGTGCCACGGAGGCTGTTAACTATGGCTACACCTTC. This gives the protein CATEAVNYGYTF.